In this sample, the clone carrying this TCR beta chain turned up a few times. The antigen remains unidentified. Other DNA sequences in this specimen translate into the identical CDR3. The CDR3 consists of 13 residues. Germline V gene data show CDR1 as SGHTA and CDR2 as FQGTGA. Trimming at V came to 5 bases and at J to 1 base, leaving 1 base not matched to a gene. This sample was taken from a study of beta chain features in type 1 diabetes. Overall study findings and caveats: People with Type 1 diabetes carried modestly yet significantly shorter TCRB CDR3s in all four CD4+ subsets. Researchers could not determine here whether HLA type influences TCRB rearrangement.

Reverse transcription of all isolated RNA meant that expressed TCRB transcripts were sequenced. Sequenced by immunoSEQ multiplex PCR; TCRdb stores in-frame clones only, minus some. The table lists some 160,000 clones, around 8.6% of them singletons. The chain carries TRBV7-3 and TRBJ1-1, with 7 positions matching TRBD1. Sequencing was done on a sample of central memory CD4+ T cells from blood. The sequence came from a woman aged 18-29 years with type 1 diabetes. Here the CDR3 DNA reads TGTGCCAGCAGCAGGGACAGGAACACTGAAGCTTTCTTT. It codes for CASSRDRNTEAFF.